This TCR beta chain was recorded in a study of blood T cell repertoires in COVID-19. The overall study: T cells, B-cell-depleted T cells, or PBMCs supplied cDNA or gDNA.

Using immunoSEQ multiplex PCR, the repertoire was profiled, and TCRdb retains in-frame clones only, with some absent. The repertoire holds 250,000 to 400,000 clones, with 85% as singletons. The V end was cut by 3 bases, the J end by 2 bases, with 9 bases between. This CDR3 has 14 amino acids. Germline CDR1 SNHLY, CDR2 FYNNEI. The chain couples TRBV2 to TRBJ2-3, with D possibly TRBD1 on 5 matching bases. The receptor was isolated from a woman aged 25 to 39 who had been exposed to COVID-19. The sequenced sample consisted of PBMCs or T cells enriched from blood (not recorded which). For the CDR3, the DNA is TGTGCCAGCAGTGATGGGGCTCACACAGATACGCAGTATTTT. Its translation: CASSDGAHTDTQYF.